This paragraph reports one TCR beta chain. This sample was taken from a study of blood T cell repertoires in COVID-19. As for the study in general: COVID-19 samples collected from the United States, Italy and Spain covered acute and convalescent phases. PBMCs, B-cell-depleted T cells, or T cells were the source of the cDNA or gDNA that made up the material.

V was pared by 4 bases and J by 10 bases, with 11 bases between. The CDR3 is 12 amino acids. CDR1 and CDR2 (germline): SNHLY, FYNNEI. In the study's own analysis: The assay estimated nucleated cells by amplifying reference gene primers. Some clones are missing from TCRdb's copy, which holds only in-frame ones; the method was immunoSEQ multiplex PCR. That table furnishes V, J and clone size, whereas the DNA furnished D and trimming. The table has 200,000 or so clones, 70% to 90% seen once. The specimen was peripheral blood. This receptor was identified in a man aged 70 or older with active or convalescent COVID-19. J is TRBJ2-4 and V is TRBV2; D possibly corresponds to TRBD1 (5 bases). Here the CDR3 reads CASSGGQQIQYF. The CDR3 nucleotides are TGTGCCAGCAGTGGCGGACAACAGATTCAGTACTTC. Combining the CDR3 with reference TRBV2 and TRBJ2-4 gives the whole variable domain EPEVTQTPSHQVTQMGQEVILRCVPISNHLYFYWYRQILGQKVEFLVSFYNNEISEKSEIFDDQFSVERPDGSNFTLKIRSTKLEDSAMYFCASSGGQQIQYFGAGTRLSVL.